This TCR beta chain appears in the sequencing data of a study of blood T cells in healthy people across ages. Broader study findings: Observed TCR beta diversity per million T cells went down as age went up. This fall followed a roughly linear course with age.

Healthy Russian Caucasian donors spanned ages about 6 to 95 years. V lost 2 bases to trimming and J lost 5 bases, with 13 bases between them. The CDR3 contains 15 residues. Germline assignment: CDR1 MNHEY and CDR2 SVGAGI. Only a few counts were recorded for this clonotype. No antigen is known for it. A J-beta primer mix and a sample-barcoded 5' primer were used in a second PCR of about 7 to 12 cycles. Unique molecular identifiers of 12 random nucleotides labeled each cDNA. One entry per CDR3 protein results from TCRdb running MiXCR on the 5' RACE reads. The table shows approximately 1.5 million distinct CDR3 sequences, with about 45% occurring only once.

The receptor's source is a woman between 18 and 30 years old in good health. The V and J genes are TRBV6-5 and TRBJ2-1, with D possibly called TRBD1 or TRBD2 (5 bases each). Sequencing was carried out using blood. CDR3 DNA sequence: TGTGCCAGCAGTTACAACTGGGACCCTGACAATGAGCAGTTCTTC. Translated: CASSYNWDPDNEQFF.